Described below is a single T cell receptor beta chain sequence and its context. Its specificity is not known. The entry originates in a study of cytomegalovirus exposure and HLA in healthy donors. Whole-study findings and limits: The analysis excluded some indistinguishable V segments, including TRBV6-2 and TRBV6-3. In a later analysis, DRB1 alleles had the most associated TCRs; HLA-C alleles the fewest. One variant, a missense change in DCLRE1C, was linked in a later analysis to TCR beta V- and J-gene trimming. Per published accounts, TCR beta sequences correctly predicted the HLA-A and HLA-B alleles of most subjects.

The CDR3 sequence is 14 residues long. The germline gives CDR1 MGHRA, CDR2 YSYEKL. V lost 1 base, J lost 7 bases, and 13 bases lay in between. PCR involved 60 Vbeta and 13 Jbeta primers. Generated by immunoSEQ multiplex PCR, the TCRdb table keeps only in-frame clones and is missing some. The data contain 150,000 or so clones, approximately 84% of them singletons. Sequencing was performed on PBMCs. V gene TRBV4-1 combines with J gene TRBJ2-5; no clear D. The clonotype comes from a man aged 25 to 40 in good health and CMV-seropositive. The CDR3 DNA reads as TGCGCCAGCAGCCAAGTCGTAACCTCAGTGACCCAGTACTTC. Its translation: CASSQVVTSVTQYF.